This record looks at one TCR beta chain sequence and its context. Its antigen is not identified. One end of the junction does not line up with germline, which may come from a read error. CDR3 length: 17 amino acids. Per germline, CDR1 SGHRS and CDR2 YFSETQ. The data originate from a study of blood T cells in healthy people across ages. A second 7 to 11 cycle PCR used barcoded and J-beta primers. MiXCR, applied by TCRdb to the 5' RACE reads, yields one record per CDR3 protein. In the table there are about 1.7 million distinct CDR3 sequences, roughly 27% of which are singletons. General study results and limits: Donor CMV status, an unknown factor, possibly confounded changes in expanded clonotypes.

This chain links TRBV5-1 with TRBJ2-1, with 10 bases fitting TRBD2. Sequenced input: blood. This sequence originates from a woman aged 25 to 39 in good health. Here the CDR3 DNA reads TGCGCCAGCAGCCCTGCTAGCGGGAGTACGTCCTACGATGAGCAGTTCTTC. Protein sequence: CASSPASGSTSYDEQFF.